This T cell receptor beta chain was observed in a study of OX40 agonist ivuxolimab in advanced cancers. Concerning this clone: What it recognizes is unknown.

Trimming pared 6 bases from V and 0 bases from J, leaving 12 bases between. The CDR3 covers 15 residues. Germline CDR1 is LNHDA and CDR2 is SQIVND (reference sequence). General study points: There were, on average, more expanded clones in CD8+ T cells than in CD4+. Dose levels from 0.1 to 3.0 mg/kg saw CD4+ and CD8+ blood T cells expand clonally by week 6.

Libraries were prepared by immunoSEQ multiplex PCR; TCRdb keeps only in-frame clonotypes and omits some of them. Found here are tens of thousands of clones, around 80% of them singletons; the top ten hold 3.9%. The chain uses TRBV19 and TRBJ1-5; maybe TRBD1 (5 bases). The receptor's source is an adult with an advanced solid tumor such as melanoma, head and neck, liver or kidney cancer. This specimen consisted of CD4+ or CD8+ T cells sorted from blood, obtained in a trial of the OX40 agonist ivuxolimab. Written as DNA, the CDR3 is TGTGCCAGTAGCCAATCAGGGTATAGCAATCAGCCCCAGCATTTT. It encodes CASSQSGYSNQPQHF. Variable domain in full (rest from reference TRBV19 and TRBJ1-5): DGGITQSPKYLFRKEGQNVTLSCEQNLNHDAMYWYRQDPGQGLRLIYYSQIVNDFQKGDIAEGYSVSREKKESFPLTVTSAQKNPTAFYLCASSQSGYSNQPQHFGDGTRLSIL.